The rows below give T cell receptor beta chains drawn from one sample of a study of graft-versus-host responses after intestinal transplantation. The protocol was immunoSEQ multiplex PCR, while the TCRdb copy is restricted to in-frame clones and leaves out a portion. The table records 95,000 to 150,000 clones, approximately 92% of them present only once. Antigens of these TCRs are unknown. The source material was unstimulated CD4+ T cells sorted from spleen or lymph node cells, sampled before intestinal transplant. The source of these receptors is a human donor who received an intestinal transplant. The CDR3 runs from the conserved cysteine through the conserved F or W. The order of the fields is V gene, D gene, clone size, J gene, CDR3 DNA, CDR3 protein. A D gene is named only where the DNA matches it firmly. Part of the rows lack a size; the others show once, few, many or a class for expanded clones.

v_call: TRBV11-3
d_call: NA
clone_size: NA
j_call: TRBJ2-7
cdr3_nt: TGTGCCAGCAGCTTAGAGGGGTCGGACAGCCCATCGGAGCAGTACTTC
cdr3_aa: CASSLEGSDSPSEQYF

v_call: TRBV19
d_call: TRBD1
clone_size: NA
j_call: TRBJ1-5
cdr3_nt: TGTGCCAGTAGCCCCTTGGGACAGGGCAATCAGCCCCAGCATTTT
cdr3_aa: CASSPLGQGNQPQHF

v_call: TRBV7-9
d_call: NA
clone_size: NA
j_call: TRBJ1-1
cdr3_nt: TGTGCCAGCAGCTTAGGACAGCTAGGAACTGAAGCTTTCTTT
cdr3_aa: CASSLGQLGTEAFF

v_call: TRBV4-1
d_call: NA
clone_size: NA
j_call: TRBJ1-1
cdr3_nt: TGCGCCAGCGGCCAAGATAGGGAAGGACGGGCTTTCTTT
cdr3_aa: CASGQDREGRAFF

v_call: TRBV11-3
d_call: NA
clone_size: once
j_call: TRBJ2-3
cdr3_nt: TGTGCCAGCAGCTTAGATAGGGATTTCACAGATACGCAGTATTTT
cdr3_aa: CASSLDRDFTDTQYF

v_call: TRBV27
d_call: TRBD2
clone_size: NA
j_call: TRBJ2-2
cdr3_nt: TGTGCCAGCAGCAAATGGCTAGCGGGAGTCACCGGGGAGCTGTTTTTT
cdr3_aa: CASSKWLAGVTGELFF

v_call: TRBV19
d_call: TRBD2
clone_size: NA
j_call: TRBJ2-3
cdr3_nt: TGTGCCAGTAGTATCTTCCGGGGGGGCACAGATACGCAGTATTTT
cdr3_aa: CASSIFRGGTDTQYF

v_call: TRBV14
d_call: NA
clone_size: few
j_call: TRBJ2-7
cdr3_nt: TGTGCCAGCCCCTACTGCGAGCAGTACTTC
cdr3_aa: CASPYCEQYF

v_call: TRBV7-3
d_call: TRBD2
clone_size: NA
j_call: TRBJ2-1
cdr3_nt: TGTGCCAGCAGCCGCATAAGCGGGGGTGCCTACAATGAGCAGTTCTTC
cdr3_aa: CASSRISGGAYNEQFF

v_call: TRBV7-7
d_call: NA
clone_size: NA
j_call: TRBJ2-5
cdr3_nt: TGTGCTAGCAGCCTGGGGCCAGGGTATGAGACCCAGTACTTC
cdr3_aa: CASSLGPGYETQYF

v_call: TRBV7-3
d_call: TRBD2
clone_size: NA
j_call: TRBJ2-2
cdr3_nt: TGTGCCAGCAGCTTAGATATCAGAGCGGGAGTTCGGACCGGGGAGCTGTTTTTT
cdr3_aa: CASSLDIRAGVRTGELFF

v_call: TRBV7-3
d_call: TRBD2
clone_size: NA
j_call: TRBJ2-3
cdr3_nt: TGTGCCAGCAGCTTGGGGACTAGCGGATTCACAGATACGCAGTATTTT
cdr3_aa: CASSLGTSGFTDTQYF

v_call: TRBV2
d_call: NA
clone_size: NA
j_call: TRBJ2-2
cdr3_nt: TGTGCCGCTGCGGATGGGTATGCCGGGGAGCTGTTTTTT
cdr3_aa: CAAADGYAGELFF

v_call: TRBV7-2
d_call: TRBD1
clone_size: once
j_call: TRBJ2-7
cdr3_nt: TGTGCCAGCAGCTTAGATGGGACAGCCCACTCCTACGAGCAGTACTTC
cdr3_aa: CASSLDGTAHSYEQYF

v_call: TRBV5-4
d_call: NA
clone_size: NA
j_call: TRBJ1-1
cdr3_nt: TGTGCCAGCAGCCCATCGCATATGGAAGGGAACACTGAAGCTTTCTTT
cdr3_aa: CASSPSHMEGNTEAFF

v_call: TRBV4-2
d_call: NA
clone_size: NA
j_call: TRBJ1-2
cdr3_nt: TGTGCCAGCAGCCAAGAATGGGGGGGTCGGGGGGACTATGGCTACACCTTC
cdr3_aa: CASSQEWGGRGDYGYTF

v_call: TRBV18
d_call: NA
clone_size: NA
j_call: TRBJ2-7
cdr3_nt: TGTGCCAGCTCACCACGAGGCTACGGGCAGTACTTC
cdr3_aa: CASSPRGYGQYF

v_call: TRBV10-3
d_call: NA
clone_size: NA
j_call: TRBJ1-5
cdr3_nt: TGTGCCATCAGTGAGTCGTTTGGGGGGTATAGCAATCAGCCCCAGCATTTT
cdr3_aa: CAISESFGGYSNQPQHF

v_call: TRBV13
d_call: TRBD2
clone_size: NA
j_call: TRBJ2-4
cdr3_nt: TGTGCCAGCAGCCGAGAGAGGGCGGGAGGGAAACTAGCCAAAAACATTCAGTACTTC
cdr3_aa: CASSRERAGGKLAKNIQYF

v_call: TRBV7-9
d_call: NA
clone_size: NA
j_call: TRBJ1-2
cdr3_nt: TGTGCCAGCACCCCCCCCCGGACGCATGGCTACACCTTC
cdr3_aa: CASTPPRTHGYTF

v_call: TRBV6-5
d_call: NA
clone_size: NA
j_call: TRBJ1-1
cdr3_nt: TGTGCCAGCAGTGAGTGGGGGAACACTGAAGCTTTCTTT
cdr3_aa: CASSEWGNTEAFF

v_call: TRBV30
d_call: NA
clone_size: NA
j_call: TRBJ2-7
cdr3_nt: TGTGCCTGGGGGCGACTATACAGCGTGAGCTCCTACGAGCAGTACTTC
cdr3_aa: CAWGRLYSVSSYEQYF

v_call: TRBV5-1
d_call: NA
clone_size: NA
j_call: TRBJ2-5
cdr3_nt: TGCGCCAGCAGCAACAGGGACTATACCTTGGAGACCCAGTACTTC
cdr3_aa: CASSNRDYTLETQYF

v_call: TRBV21-1
d_call: NA
clone_size: NA
j_call: TRBJ2-6
cdr3_nt: TGTGCCAGCAGCGAGCGGGACAGCCGTTCCTCTGGGGCCAACGTCCTGACTTTC
cdr3_aa: CASSERDSRSSGANVLTF

v_call: TRBV5-6
d_call: NA
clone_size: few
j_call: TRBJ2-7
cdr3_nt: TGTGCCAGCAGCCCTAGGACATGGAACTACGAGCAGTACTTC
cdr3_aa: CASSPRTWNYEQYF

v_call: TRBV7-2
d_call: NA
clone_size: NA
j_call: TRBJ1-1
cdr3_nt: TGTGCCAGCAGCCCCGGGCCCAACACTGAAGCTTTCTTT
cdr3_aa: CASSPGPNTEAFF

v_call: TRBV7-9
d_call: NA
clone_size: few
j_call: TRBJ1-5
cdr3_nt: TGTGCCAGCAGCTTGGACGGGAATCAGCCCCAGCATTTT
cdr3_aa: CASSLDGNQPQHF

v_call: TRBV9
d_call: TRBD2
clone_size: NA
j_call: TRBJ2-7
cdr3_nt: TGTGCCAGCAGCCGCGGGACTATCGCACCCGCCGGGGCGCAGTACTTC
cdr3_aa: CASSRGTIAPAGAQYF

v_call: TRBV6-5
d_call: NA
clone_size: NA
j_call: TRBJ2-1
cdr3_nt: TGTGCCAGCAGTTACTCGAGGCCGAACTCCTACAATGAGCAGTTCTTC
cdr3_aa: CASSYSRPNSYNEQFF

v_call: TRBV19
d_call: TRBD2
clone_size: NA
j_call: TRBJ2-7
cdr3_nt: TGTGCCAGTAGGAAGACTAGCGGGAGCACCTACGAGCAGTACTTC
cdr3_aa: CASRKTSGSTYEQYF

v_call: TRBV7-8
d_call: NA
clone_size: once
j_call: TRBJ1-2
cdr3_nt: TGTGCCACCGATGGGGCAGGGAACTATGGCTACACCTTC
cdr3_aa: CATDGAGNYGYTF

v_call: TRBV4-1
d_call: NA
clone_size: once
j_call: TRBJ2-3
cdr3_nt: TGCGCCAGCAGCCAAGATCTACGAACAGATACGCAGTATTTT
cdr3_aa: CASSQDLRTDTQYF

v_call: TRBV5-1
d_call: NA
clone_size: NA
j_call: TRBJ2-5
cdr3_nt: TGCGCCAGCAAGATCCAGGAACAAGAGACCCAGTACTTC
cdr3_aa: CASKIQEQETQYF

v_call: TRBV27
d_call: TRBD2
clone_size: once
j_call: TRBJ2-1
cdr3_nt: TGTGCCAGCACAAGCGGGAGGGCCGTGGATGAGCAGTTCTTC
cdr3_aa: CASTSGRAVDEQFF

v_call: TRBV11-2
d_call: NA
clone_size: NA
j_call: TRBJ2-7
cdr3_nt: TGTGCCAGCAGCTTAGGCTACCAACCCCCCTACGAGCAGTACTTC
cdr3_aa: CASSLGYQPPYEQYF

v_call: TRBV7-2
d_call: NA
clone_size: once
j_call: TRBJ1-3
cdr3_nt: TGTGCCAGCAGCCGTTCGCCGACCGCGAGCTCTGGAAACACCATATATTTT
cdr3_aa: CASSRSPTASSGNTIYF

v_call: TRBV7-7
d_call: NA
clone_size: once
j_call: TRBJ2-5
cdr3_nt: TGTGCTAGCAGCTTAATAGCGGAAGAGACCCAGTACTTC
cdr3_aa: CASSLIAEETQYF

v_call: TRBV7-2
d_call: TRBD2
clone_size: NA
j_call: TRBJ2-2
cdr3_nt: TGTGCCAGCAGATTTGCCCCCCTAGCGGGGGGGACCGGGGAGCTGTTTTTT
cdr3_aa: CASRFAPLAGGTGELFF

v_call: TRBV5-1
d_call: TRBD1
clone_size: few
j_call: TRBJ1-3
cdr3_nt: TGCGCCAGCAGCAAGGACAGGGCCTCTGGAAACACCATATATTTT
cdr3_aa: CASSKDRASGNTIYF

v_call: TRBV28
d_call: NA
clone_size: NA
j_call: TRBJ1-2
cdr3_nt: TGTGCCAGCACCGGGGGGGGATCATATGGCTACACCTTC
cdr3_aa: CASTGGGSYGYTF

v_call: TRBV6-1
d_call: NA
clone_size: NA
j_call: TRBJ2-2
cdr3_nt: TGTGCCAGCAGGATACTGACCGGGGAGCTGTTTTTT
cdr3_aa: CASRILTGELFF

v_call: TRBV28
d_call: NA
clone_size: NA
j_call: TRBJ2-4
cdr3_nt: TGTGCCAGCAGTTGGGTACGGGCAGCTGTTCAGTACTTC
cdr3_aa: CASSWVRAAVQYF

v_call: TRBV5-1
d_call: NA
clone_size: NA
j_call: TRBJ2-6
cdr3_nt: TGCGCCAGCAGCCTCTCAAGTTCGGGACAACTATACTCTGGGGCCAACGTCCTGACTTTC
cdr3_aa: CASSLSSSGQLYSGANVLTF